Following are 13 T cell receptor beta chains from one sample sequenced in a study of blood T cell repertoires in COVID-19. Only in-frame clones appear in the TCRdb table, and some are missing; sequencing was by immunoSEQ multiplex PCR. The sample has some 300,000 clones, approximately 90% seen once. Sequenced sample: peripheral blood. These receptors all come from a woman younger than 45 who had recovered from COVID-19.

The chain couples TRBV5-8 to TRBJ1-1; TRBD1 agrees at 7 bases. In germline, CDR1 is SGHTS, CDR2 YDEGEE. CDR3 length equals 14 residues. Trimming removed 4 bases from V and 1 base from J; junction bases left unmatched: 4. CDR3 in DNA: TGTGCCAGCAGCGTGGACAGGAGGAACACTGAAGCTTTCTTT. This translates into CASSVDRRNTEAFF. Filled out from reference TRBV5-8 and TRBJ1-1, the complete variable domain reads EAGVTQSPTHLIKTRGQQATLRCSPISGHTSVYWYQQALGLGLQFLLWYDEGEERNRGNFPPRFSGRQFPNYSSELNVNALELEDSALYLCASSVDRRNTEAFFGQGTRLTVV.

The rearrangement joins TRBV19 to TRBJ2-5; D remains ambiguous. The CDR3 length is 15 residues. The germline gives CDR1 LNHDA, CDR2 SQIVND (reference sequence). V dropped 0 bases and J dropped 2 bases, with 10 bases sitting between them. The CDR3 protein is CASSIDLYQQETQYF. The CDR3 DNA reads TGTGCCAGTAGTATAGATCTCTACCAACAAGAGACCCAGTACTTC.

The chain joins TRBV3-1 (or the pseudogene TRBV3-2) to TRBJ2-1; D perhaps matches TRBD2 (6 bases). The CDR3 sequence is 15 residues long. Germline CDR1 reads LGHDT; CDR2 reads YNNKEL (reference sequence). The germline V and J ends were trimmed by 6 bases and 6 bases, with 18 bases remaining between them. The CDR3, as DNA: TGTGCCAGCAGTTCTACGGGGGATAGGGGCAATGAGCAGTTCTTC. This translates into CASSSTGDRGNEQFF.

This chain connects TRBV6-5 to TRBJ1-2, with D unclear. CDR1 MNHEY and CDR2 SVGAGI come from the germline V gene. V lost 7 bases and J lost 10, with 13 bases in between. The CDR3 is made up of 11 amino acids. CDR3 in amino acids: CASTLSVSYTF. The CDR3 DNA follows: TGTGCCAGCACCCTGTCGGTGTCCTACACCTTC.

The chain has TRBV9 and TRBJ2-1; TRBD1 might be the D (6 bases). V shed 0 bases and J shed 3 bases, with 10 bases lying between them. Germline V gives CDR1 SGDLS, CDR2 YYNGEE. There are 15 residues in the CDR3. In nucleotides, the CDR3 is TGTGCCAGCAGCGTAGCAACAGGGAGCTACAATGAGCAGTTCTTC. This codes for CASSVATGSYNEQFF.

This chain connects TRBV9 to TRBJ1-2, with 8 bases identical to TRBD1. Trimming took 3 bases from V and 14 from J; bases not matched to a gene: 12. Germline lookup yields CDR1 SGDLS and CDR2 YYNGEE. This CDR3 has 13 amino acids. The CDR3 DNA sequence: TGTGCCAGCAGCGCCTCCGGACAGGGACTATCGACCTTC. Residues: CASSASGQGLSTF.

This chain links TRBV9 with TRBJ2-1; 8 bases are shared with TRBD2. J gave up 8 bases and V 4 bases, and 8 bases lay outside the gene matches. This CDR3 has 14 amino acids. CDR1 is SGDLS and CDR2 is YYNGEE in the germline V gene. CDR3 region: CASSRGGFWDEQFF. CDR3 nucleotide sequence: TGTGCCAGCAGCCGCGGGGGGTTTTGGGATGAGCAGTTCTTC.

The rearrangement uses TRBV18 and TRBJ1-3; no definite D call. The V end was cut by 6 bases, the J end by 0 bases, with 12 bases between. Germline V lookup: CDR1 KGHSH, CDR2 LQKENI. The CDR3 consists of 15 residues. This CDR3 is CASSPNGVSGNTIYF. Written as DNA, the CDR3 is TGTGCCAGCTCTCCTAACGGAGTCTCTGGAAACACCATATATTTT.

V is TRBV7-8 and J is TRBJ2-5, with 13 bases lining up with TRBD2. Germline V lookup: CDR1 SGHVS, CDR2 FQNEAQ. The ends lost 6 bases at V and 6 bases at J; junction bases unmatched: 7. CDR3 length: 15 amino acids. The CDR3 nucleotides read TGTGCCAGCAGATTACTAGCGGGGGGGACCCAGACCCAGTACTTC. It translates to CASRLLAGGTQTQYF.

The rearrangement joins TRBV7-9 to TRBJ2-1; TRBD2 agrees at 8 bases. Trimming took 8 bases from V and 3 from J; bases not matched to a gene: 9. This CDR3 region has 15 residues. Germline assignment: CDR1 SEHNR and CDR2 FQNEAQ (reference sequence). In nucleotides, the CDR3 is TGTGCCAGCGCCCGACAAGCGGGGGACTACAATGAGCAGTTCTTC. This gives the protein CASARQAGDYNEQFF.

This clone showed up just a few times. The chain carries TRBV9 and TRBJ2-7, with TRBD1 matching over 8 bases. Germline loops: CDR1 SGDLS, CDR2 YYNGEE. The ends lost 0 bases at V and 6 bases at J; junction bases unmatched: 8. The CDR3 runs to 15 residues. CDR3 loop: CASSVGARQGIEQYF. In DNA form, the CDR3 reads TGTGCCAGCAGCGTAGGGGCTAGACAGGGGATCGAGCAGTACTTC.

To note about this clone: One junction end does not reproduce the germline sequence, and a read error may be involved. This CDR3 is also generated by other DNA sequences in the sample. The V and J genes are TRBV27 and TRBJ2-7; TRBD1 matches at 8 bases. The CDR3 consists of 13 residues. From germline, CDR1 is MNHEY and CDR2 SMNVEV (reference sequence). CDR3 DNA sequence: TGTGCCAGCAGTCTAGGGACAGGCTACGAGCAGTACTTT. Encoded protein: CASSLGTGYEQYF.

This chain joins TRBV2 and TRBJ1-1; D is undetermined. The V end lost 2 bases, the J end lost 6 bases, and 10 bases lay between the germline ends. The CDR3 runs 13 residues. Per germline, CDR1 SNHLY and CDR2 FYNNEI. The CDR3 spells CASSEWAGPEAFF. The DNA for the CDR3 is TGTGCCAGCAGTGAATGGGCAGGTCCTGAAGCTTTCTTT.